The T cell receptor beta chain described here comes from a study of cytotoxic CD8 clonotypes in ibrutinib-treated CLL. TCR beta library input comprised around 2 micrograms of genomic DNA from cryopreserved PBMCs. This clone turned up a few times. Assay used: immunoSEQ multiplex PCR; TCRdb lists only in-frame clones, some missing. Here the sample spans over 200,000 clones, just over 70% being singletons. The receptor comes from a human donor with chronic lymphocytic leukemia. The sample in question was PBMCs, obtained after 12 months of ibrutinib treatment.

The CDR3, as DNA: TGTGCCAGCAGCGGGACAGGGGGAATCAATGAGCAGTTCTTC. Encoded protein: CASSGTGGINEQFF. The rearrangement joins TRBV6-1 to TRBJ2-1; the match to TRBD1 covers 11 bases. The CDR3 consists of 14 residues. Trimming at V came to 6 bases and at J to 6 bases, leaving 4 bases not matched to a gene. The V gene's germline CDR1 is MNHNS and CDR2 SASEGT.